These T cell receptor beta chains were read from a single sample in a study of radiation and T cells in renal cell carcinoma. Sequencing used immunoSEQ multiplex PCR; TCRdb keeps in-frame clones, though not all of them. The repertoire holds approximately 83,000 clones, with roughly 80% as singletons. The starting material was blood, obtained from a patient whose treatment included radiotherapy and nephrectomy. These receptors were taken from a man aged 45-65 years with renal cell carcinoma. The conserved cysteine and the conserved F or W are not part of the CDR3 here. The order of the fields is V gene, J gene, CDR3 protein.

>TRBV29-1|TRBJ2-2
SVSDRANTGELF
>TRBV6-5|TRBJ2-7
ASSYGGTPPYEQY
>TRBV30|TRBJ1-3
AWSAGSGNTIY
>TRBV9|TRBJ2-3
ASSVSPTGAGTDTQY
>TRBV9|TRBJ2-1
ASSVGRGKYNEQF
>TRBV6-5|TRBJ2-7
ASSYSIGKSSYEQY
>TRBV18|TRBJ2-2
ASSAVGHLNTGELF
>TRBV11-3|TRBJ2-7
ASSLGVGSYEQY
>TRBV19|TRBJ1-6
ASSIAGLGSPLH
>TRBV28|TRBJ2-3
ASSHGLAVTTDTQY
>TRBV5-6|TRBJ2-5
ASSLRTSAETQY
>TRBV9|TRBJ1-1
ASSVGGGSEAF
>TRBV27|TRBJ1-3
ASAPITGNTIY
>TRBV5-1|TRBJ1-2
ASRSDRASSYT
>TRBV6-5|TRBJ1-5
ASRTGTSNQPQH
>TRBV7-2|TRBJ1-3
ASSTRGNTIY
>TRBV6-1|TRBJ2-7
ASSQAMGVSYEQY
>TRBV18|TRBJ1-1
ASSPVRGADTEAF
>TRBV10-2|TRBJ2-7
ASSESGTSGRYEQY
>TRBV6-5|TRBJ2-7
ASSYSTVQGAYEQY
>TRBV5-1|TRBJ2-3
ASSLGGGQDTQY
>TRBV27|TRBJ2-3
ASSKIRTSESY
>TRBV19|TRBJ2-7
ASSIALTSSEQY
>TRBV10-2|TRBJ2-7
ASSDGGAYEQY
>TRBV2|TRBJ1-1
ASSDRGRAEAF
>TRBV28|TRBJ1-1
ASSTPAGGAAEAF
>TRBV19|TRBJ2-5
ASSIPGLVQY
>TRBV6-5|TRBJ1-1
ASSWTAMNTEAF
>TRBV19|TRBJ2-1
ACSSGRANEQF
>TRBV30|TRBJ1-1
AWREMNTEAF
>TRBV7-3|TRBJ2-2
ASSPGTGNTGELF
>TRBV5-1|TRBJ1-2
ASSLQGRVGYT
>TRBV6-1|TRBJ2-7
ASRRGQNYEQY
>TRBV5-4|TRBJ2-3
ASSLGLAGGTDTQY
>TRBV7-3|TRBJ2-2
ASSLIGGRTGELF
>TRBV6-5|TRBJ1-5
ASSPGPKNQPQH
>TRBV4-1|TRBJ1-4
ASSHDWTANEKLF
>TRBV2|TRBJ2-1
ASRTRDSLYNEQF
>TRBV18|TRBJ1-1
ASSPIRTGPTEAF
>TRBV5-4|TRBJ2-3
ASSPRGASDTQY
>TRBV30|TRBJ1-4
AWSQQGSYEKLF
>TRBV2|TRBJ1-4
ASRAQPNEKLF
>TRBV7-3|TRBJ2-1
ASSVTGGFSYNEQF
>TRBV6-6|TRBJ1-5
ASSSPRDDRNQPQH
>TRBV7-9|TRBJ2-2
ASRTPGQGADGELF
>TRBV5-5|TRBJ2-2
ASSLVGLAGAANTGELF
>TRBV30|TRBJ1-1
AWSTRTGRRSEAF
>TRBV27|TRBJ1-5
ASRNRSGRGSNQPQH
>TRBV7-2|TRBJ1-5
ASSLEAGQPQH
>TRBV29-1|TRBJ2-5
SVDRNQETQY
>TRBV2|TRBJ1-4
ASSADGGGELF
>TRBV28|TRBJ1-5
ASGRGQPQH